This T cell receptor beta chain was identified during a study of radiotherapy plus CTLA-4 blockade in lung cancer. Findings of the study overall: In blood, after radiotherapy plus ipilimumab, tumor-derived TCR clones expanded. The best predictor of response was reported to be early blood T cell clone dynamics, with interferon-beta.

Regarding this clone: The antigen remains unidentified. The junction differs from germline at one of its ends, possibly a read error.

Germline CDR1 and CDR2: MNHEY and SMNVEV (reference sequence). The CDR3 sequence is 15 residues long. Assay: immunoSEQ multiplex PCR; the TCRdb copy retains only in-frame clones and omits some. Here the sample spans about 48,000 clones, 82% being singletons. The sequences come from peripheral blood, collected from a patient treated with radiotherapy plus ipilimumab. This TCR was sampled from a human donor with non-small cell lung cancer who had stable disease on radiotherapy plus ipilimumab. The genes are TRBV27 and TRBJ2-2; D possibly corresponds to TRBD2 (5 bases). CDR3 amino acids: CASSLSPKNTGELLF. CDR3 nucleotide sequence: TGTGCCAGCAGTTTATCCCCGAAGAACACCGGGGAGCTGCTTTTT.